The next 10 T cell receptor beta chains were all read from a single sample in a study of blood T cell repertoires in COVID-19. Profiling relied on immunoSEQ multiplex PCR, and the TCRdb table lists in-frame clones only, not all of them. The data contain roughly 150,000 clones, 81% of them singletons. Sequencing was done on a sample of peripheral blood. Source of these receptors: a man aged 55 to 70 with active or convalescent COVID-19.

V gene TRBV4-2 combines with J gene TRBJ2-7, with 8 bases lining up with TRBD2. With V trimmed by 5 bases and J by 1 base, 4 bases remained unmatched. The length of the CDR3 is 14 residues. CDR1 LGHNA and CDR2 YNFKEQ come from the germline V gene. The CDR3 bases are TGTGCCAGCAGCGTTAGCGGGACGTCCTACGAGCAGTACTTC. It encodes CASSVSGTSYEQYF.

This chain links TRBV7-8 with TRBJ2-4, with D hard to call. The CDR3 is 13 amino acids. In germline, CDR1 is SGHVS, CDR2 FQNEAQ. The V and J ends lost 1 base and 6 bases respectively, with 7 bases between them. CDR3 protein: CASSLVAGNIQYF. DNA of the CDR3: TGTGCCAGCAGCTTAGTAGCCGGAAACATTCAGTACTTC.

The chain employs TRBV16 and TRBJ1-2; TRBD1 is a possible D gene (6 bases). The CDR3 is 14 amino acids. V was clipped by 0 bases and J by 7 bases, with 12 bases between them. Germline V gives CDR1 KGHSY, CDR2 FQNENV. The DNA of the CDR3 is TGTGCCAGCAGCCAATCGCGGGGGCAGGGTGGCTACACCTTC. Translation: CASSQSRGQGGYTF.

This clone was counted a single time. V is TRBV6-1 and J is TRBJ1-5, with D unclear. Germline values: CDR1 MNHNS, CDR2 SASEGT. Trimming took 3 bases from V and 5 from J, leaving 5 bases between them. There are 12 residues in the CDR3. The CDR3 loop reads CASSDEDQPQHF. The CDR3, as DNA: TGTGCCAGCAGTGACGAGGATCAGCCCCAGCATTTT.

CDR3 in amino acids: CSVEGGDIGQGDGYTF. The CDR3 coding sequence is TGCAGCGTTGAAGGCGGAGATATAGGACAGGGGGATGGCTACACCTTC. The V gene is TRBV29-1, the J gene TRBJ1-2, with 10 bases lining up with TRBD1. The germline V gene has CDR1 SQVTM and CDR2 ANQGSEA. J lost 6 bases, V lost 1 base, and 11 bases had no gene match. The CDR3 has 16 amino acids.

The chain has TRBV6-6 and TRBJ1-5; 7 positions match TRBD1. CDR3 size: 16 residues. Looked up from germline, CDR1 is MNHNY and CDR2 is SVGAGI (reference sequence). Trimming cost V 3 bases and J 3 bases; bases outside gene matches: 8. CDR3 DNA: TGTGCCAGCAGTTATAGGACGGAGGGGGCCAATCAGCCCCAGCATTTT. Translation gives CASSYRTEGANQPQHF.

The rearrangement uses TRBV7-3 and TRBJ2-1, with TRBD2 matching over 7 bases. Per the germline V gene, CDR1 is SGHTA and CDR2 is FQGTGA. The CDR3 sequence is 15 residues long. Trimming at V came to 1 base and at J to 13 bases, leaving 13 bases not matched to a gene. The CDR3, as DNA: TGTGCCAGCAGCTTAAACGTGGCGAGCGGGACTCCTCAGTTCTTC. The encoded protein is CASSLNVASGTPQFF.

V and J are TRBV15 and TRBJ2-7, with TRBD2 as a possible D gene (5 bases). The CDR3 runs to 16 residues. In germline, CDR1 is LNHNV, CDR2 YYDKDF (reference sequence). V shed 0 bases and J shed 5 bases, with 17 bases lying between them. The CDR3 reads CATSRDPPPGSNEQYF. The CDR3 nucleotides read TGTGCCACCAGCAGAGACCCCCCGCCGGGGTCAAACGAGCAGTACTTC.

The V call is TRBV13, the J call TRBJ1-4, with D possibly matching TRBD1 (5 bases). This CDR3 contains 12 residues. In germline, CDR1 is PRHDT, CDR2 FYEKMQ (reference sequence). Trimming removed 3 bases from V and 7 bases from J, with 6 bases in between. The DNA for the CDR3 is TGTGCCAGCAGCTTTCAGGGTGAAAAACTGTTTTTT. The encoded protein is CASSFQGEKLFF.

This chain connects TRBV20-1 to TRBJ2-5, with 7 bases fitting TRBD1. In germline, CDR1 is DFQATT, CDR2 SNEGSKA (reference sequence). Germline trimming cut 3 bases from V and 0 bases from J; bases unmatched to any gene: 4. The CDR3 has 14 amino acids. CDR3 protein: CSASGDSYQETQYF. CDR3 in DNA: TGCAGTGCTAGTGGGGACAGTTACCAAGAGACCCAGTACTTC.